The 8 T cell receptor beta chains listed next were all sequenced from one sample in a study of immune heterogeneity within non-small cell lung tumors. TCRs were amplified from roughly 600 ng gDNA of bulk tumor per sample. Doctors removed several biopsies from each primary tumor during surgery, keeping them far apart. Newly diagnosed with untreated non-small cell lung cancer, the patients underwent curative surgery. Multiplex PCR amplified the TCR beta CDR3 region. Its first round ran for roughly 10 cycles with 32 V and 13 J primers. From the multiplex PCR reads, TCRdb called clonotypes with MiXCR, one entry per CDR3 protein. There are over 12,000 distinct CDR3 sequences in the sample; around 27% occur only once, and under 6.5% lies in the top ten. Sample: lung tumor tissue. The receptors were sampled from a man aged 35 to 55 with non-small cell lung cancer.

This chain joins TRBV3-1 and TRBJ1-5; weak D call: TRBD1 (6 bases). The germline V and J ends were trimmed by 0 bases and 5 bases, with 8 bases remaining between them. The CDR3 spans 14 residues. Germline V gene sequence: CDR1 LGHDT, CDR2 YNNKEL (reference sequence). Here the CDR3 DNA reads TGTGCCAGCAGCCAAGAAGAGGGGGATCAGCCCCAGCATTTT. It specifies CASSQEEGDQPQHF.

This clonotype is termed medium-sized. The chain combines TRBV19 with TRBJ1-2, with 10 positions matching TRBD1. This CDR3 is 13 amino acids long. Unmatched junction bases numbered 4, after V lost 4 bases and J lost 8 bases. Per the germline V gene, CDR1 is LNHDA and CDR2 is SQIVND (reference sequence). The CDR3 coding sequence is TGTGCCAGTAGTACTGGGACAGGGGTCGGCTACACCTTC. Translation: CASSTGTGVGYTF.

The chain carries TRBV3-1 and TRBJ2-1; 7 nucleotides align to TRBD2. V trimming: 4 bases; J trimming: 4 bases; junction bases outside the gene matches: 4. Germline assignment: CDR1 LGHDT and CDR2 YNNKEL (reference sequence). This CDR3 region has 14 residues. CDR3 amino acids: CASSRGAGYNEQFF. Written as DNA, the CDR3 is TGTGCCAGCAGCCGGGGAGCGGGGTACAATGAGCAGTTCTTC.

The rearrangement links TRBV5-4 to TRBJ2-3; 7 nucleotides align to TRBD2. The germline V gene encodes CDR1 SGHNT and CDR2 YYREEE (reference sequence). V was clipped by 0 bases and J by 0 bases; unmatched bases: 7. This CDR3 has 17 amino acids. The chain's CDR3 is CASSLGATSASTDTQYF. The DNA for the CDR3 is TGTGCCAGCAGCTTGGGGGCCACTAGCGCTAGCACAGATACGCAGTATTTT. Looking up the rest from reference TRBV5-4 and TRBJ2-3 gives the full variable domain: ETGVTQSPTHLIKTRGQQVTLRCSSQSGHNTVSWYQQALGQGPQFIFQYYREEENGRGNFPPRFSGLQFPNYSSELNVNALELDDSALYLCASSLGATSASTDTQYFGPGTRLTVL.

Turning to this clonotype: This sequence may be a read error, since a much larger clone differs from it by one base. The CDR3 here is CSARIPGQDYNSPLHF. The CDR3 bases are TGCAGTGCTAGAATACCGGGACAGGACTATAATTCACCCCTCCACTTT. The chain combines TRBV20-1 with TRBJ1-6; 8 bases match TRBD1. The CDR3 runs to 16 residues. Germline CDR1 DFQATT, CDR2 SNEGSKA (reference sequence). V was clipped by 2 bases and J by 3 bases; unmatched bases: 6.

This clonotype turned up a few times. V usage is TRBV4-2 and J usage is TRBJ2-2; possible D gene TRBD2, 5 bases. Deletions cut 3 bases from V and 0 bases from J, with 11 bases between. CDR1 is LGHNA, CDR2 YNFKEQ, per germline. The CDR3 covers 16 residues. CDR3 in amino acids: CASSQKSGPNTGELFF. The CDR3 DNA is TGTGCCAGCAGCCAGAAAAGCGGACCGAACACCGGGGAGCTGTTTTTT.

In its sample, this clonotype is medium-sized. The chain is built from TRBV12-3 or TRBV12-4 and TRBJ2-1, with D possibly TRBD1 on 5 matching bases. V dropped 5 bases and J dropped 2 bases, with 13 bases sitting between them. The CDR3 is 15 residues long. CDR3: CASSLGQGAYNEQFF. The CDR3 DNA is TGTGCCAGCAGTCTAGGGCAGGGTGCCTACAATGAGCAGTTCTTC.

This clonotype was picked up a small number of times. The rearrangement uses TRBV10-2 and TRBJ2-7; TRBD1 might be the D (6 bases). The length of the CDR3 is 13 residues. Trimming removed 3 bases from V and 6 bases from J, with 12 bases in between. CDR1 and CDR2 from the germline V gene are WSHSY and SAAADI. This chain's CDR3 is CASSEGGFGEQYF. CDR3 in DNA: TGCGCCAGCAGTGAAGGGGGATTCGGCGAGCAGTACTTC.